The 18 T cell receptor beta chains below come from one sample, sequenced in a study of beta chain features in type 1 diabetes. Expressed TCRB transcripts were sequenced after all isolated RNA was converted to cDNA. Only in-frame clones appear in the TCRdb table, and some are missing; sequencing was by immunoSEQ multiplex PCR. Here the sample spans roughly 330,000 clones, approximately 15% being singletons. Findings and limits, study-wide: Across all four CD4+ subsets, people with type 1 diabetes showed modestly shorter TCRB CDR3s.

Their antigens remain unidentified. The specimen was naive CD4+ T cells from blood. Receptor source: a woman under 30 with type 1 diabetes.

The table lists this clone with a few counts. The gene calls are TRBV5-6 and TRBJ2-7, with 7 bases matching TRBD2. J gave up 3 bases and V 3 bases, and 6 bases lay outside the gene matches. Germline-derived CDR1 and CDR2 are SGHDT and YYEEEE. The CDR3 totals 14 residues. This CDR3 reads CASSSLSGNYEQYV. The CDR3 region has the DNA TGTGCCAGCAGCTCCCTCAGCGGGAACTACGAGCAGTACGTC.

The J gene is TRBJ2-3, the V gene TRBV29-1; TRBD2 aligns across 10 bases. The junction had 9 bases not matched to a gene; V was cut back by 7 bases and J by 5 bases. The CDR3 has 14 residues. Germline loops: CDR1 SQVTM, CDR2 ANQGSEA. The CDR3, as DNA: TGCAGCGCCACTCAGCGGGAGGGGGGAGATACGCAGTATTTT. Its protein is CSATQREGGDTQYF.

This clone was recorded a few times. This chain uses TRBV20-1 with TRBJ2-7, with a tentative D call TRBD2 (5 bases). Germline CDR1 is DFQATT and CDR2 is SNEGSKA (reference sequence). The CDR3 has 11 amino acids. The V end was cut by 5 bases, the J end by 2 bases, with 7 bases between. The CDR3 DNA reads as TGCAGTGCTCAGCGGACCTACGAGCAGTACGTC. Its protein product is CSAQRTYEQYV.

The rearrangement links TRBV25-1 to TRBJ1-2; 7 nucleotides align to TRBD1. Trimming at V came to 2 bases and at J to 4 bases, leaving 10 bases not matched to a gene. Germline CDR1 and CDR2: MGHDK and SYGVNS. This CDR3 has 16 amino acids. This chain's CDR3 is CASSEESRAGGYGYTF. In DNA form, the CDR3 reads TGTGCCAGCAGTGAAGAGAGCCGCGCAGGGGGCTATGGCTACACCTTC.

A few counts support this clone. The CDR3 sequence: CASSYRVSGANVLTF. CDR3 sequence (DNA): TGTGCCAGCAGCTACAGGGTATCTGGGGCCAACGTCCTGACTTTC. The chain has TRBV7-8 and TRBJ2-6; D is perhaps TRBD1 (6 bases). Between the trimmed V and J ends, which lost 4 bases and 1 base, there was a span of 8 bases. This CDR3 is built from 15 residues. Germline V CDR1 and CDR2: SGHVS, FQNEAQ. Variable domain in full (rest from reference TRBV7-8 and TRBJ2-6): GAGVSQSPRYKVAKRGQDVALRCDPISGHVSLFWYQQALGQGPEFLTYFQNEAQLDKSGLPSDRFFAERPEGSVSTLKIQRTQQEDSAVYLCASSYRVSGANVLTFGAGSRLTVL.

The sample holds a few counts of this clone. The chain has TRBV5-1 and TRBJ2-5; 9 nucleotides match TRBD1. There are 16 residues in the CDR3. J was trimmed by 0 bases and V by 0 bases; bases with no gene match: 3. Germline V lookup: CDR1 SGHRS, CDR2 YFSETQ. The CDR3 sequence is CASSLAGTGYQETQYF. DNA for the CDR3: TGCGCCAGCAGCTTGGCCGGGACAGGGTACCAAGAGACCCAGTACTTC.

The chain employs TRBV10-3 and TRBJ1-2; 7 nucleotides agree with TRBD1. Germline assignment: CDR1 ENHRY and CDR2 SYGVKD. J was trimmed by 4 bases and V by 6 bases; bases with no gene match: 8. This CDR3 region has 14 residues. CDR3 amino acids: CAISEGGSGYGYTF. CDR3 coding DNA: TGTGCCATCAGCGAAGGGGGCTCAGGCTATGGCTACACCTTC.

This clone was observed a few times. At the DNA level, this CDR3 is encoded by other sequences in the same sample as well. The J gene is TRBJ2-3, the V gene TRBV7-2; D is perhaps TRBD1 (6 bases). The CDR3 is 14 amino acids. CDR1 is SGHTA, CDR2 FQGNSA, per germline. Trimming removed 5 bases from V and 0 bases from J, with 9 bases in between. The CDR3 protein is CASSLGQSTDTQYF. The CDR3 coding sequence is TGTGCCAGCAGCCTAGGACAGAGCACAGATACGCAGTATTTT.

In the case of this clone: The same CDR3 can be traced to other DNA sequences in this sample. The chain recombines TRBV5-1 with TRBJ1-2, with D hard to call. The germline V gene has CDR1 SGHRS and CDR2 YFSETQ. This CDR3 region has 12 residues. Trimming took off 0 bases at V and 6 bases at J, with 6 bases between the two ends. CDR3 amino acids: CASSLGGDGYTF. The CDR3 coding sequence is TGCGCCAGCAGCTTGGGAGGAGATGGCTACACCTTC.

The chain carries TRBV5-1 and TRBJ2-2, with 10 bases aligning to TRBD2. CDR1 and CDR2 from the germline V gene are SGHRS and YFSETQ. J gave up 2 bases and V 4 bases, and 11 bases lay outside the gene matches. This CDR3 is built from 18 residues. The CDR3 DNA reads TGCGCCAGCAGCCTTGGGGGTGCTAGCGGGAGCAACACCGGGGAGCTGTTTTTT. Translation: CASSLGGASGSNTGELFF.

The chain couples TRBV30 to TRBJ1-2, with a possible D match to TRBD1 (5 bases). Trimming cost V 1 base and J 3 bases, with 24 bases left between them. The CDR3 extends over 18 amino acids. CDR1 is GTSNPN and CDR2 is SVGIG in the germline V gene (reference sequence). DNA for the CDR3: TGTGCCTGGAGTGGCAGAGGGACTTTCATATCAGACTACTATGGCTACACCTTC. Encoded protein: CAWSGRGTFISDYYGYTF.

This clone showed up just a few times. J is TRBJ1-1 and V is TRBV29-1; 7 bases fit TRBD1. This CDR3 spans 13 amino acids. Germline CDR1 reads SQVTM; CDR2 reads ANQGSEA. The V gene end was trimmed by 2 bases and the J gene end by 5 bases; junction bases not matched to a gene: 5. The CDR3 DNA sequence: TGCAGCGTTGAATCCAACAGGGGTACTGAAGCTTTCTTT. Protein: CSVESNRGTEAFF. The variable domain in full, with the rest retrieved from reference TRBV29-1 and TRBJ1-1, is SAVISQKPSRDICQRGTSLTIQCQVDSQVTMMFWYRQQPGQSLTLIATANQGSEATYESGFVIDKFPISRPNLTFSTLTVSNMSPEDSSIYLCSVESNRGTEAFFGQGTRLTVV.

The V gene is TRBV7-2, the J gene TRBJ2-2, with a tentative D call TRBD1 (6 bases). Germline values: CDR1 SGHTA, CDR2 FQGNSA. Deletions cut 5 bases from V and 5 bases from J, with 12 bases between. This CDR3 has 14 residues. CDR3 coding DNA: TGTGCCAGCAGCAGCAGGGGTTCTACCGGGGAGCTGTTTTTT. Its protein product is CASSSRGSTGELFF.

This clone has more than one count but fewer than ten. The genes are TRBV9 and TRBJ1-5, with D possibly being TRBD1 (6 bases). There are 15 residues in the CDR3. The germline CDR1 and CDR2 sequences are SGDLS and YYNGEE. Trimming removed 3 bases at V and 1 base at J, with 11 bases between. The CDR3 DNA reads as TGTGCCAGCAGCGCAGGGGTATTGAGCAATCAGCCCCAGCATTTT. Translating it yields CASSAGVLSNQPQHF.

This clone has a handful of counts. V is TRBV30 and J is TRBJ1-4; maybe TRBD1 (6 bases). The CDR3 contains 13 residues. The germline V gene encodes CDR1 GTSNPN and CDR2 SVGIG (reference sequence). Trimming pared 6 bases from V and 7 bases from J, leaving 15 bases between. DNA of the CDR3: TGTGCCTGCGGGGGGCCCGGTGCTGAAAAACTGTTTTTT. It yields the protein CACGGPGAEKLFF. Together with reference TRBV30 and TRBJ1-4, the CDR3 gives the full variable domain: SQTIHQWPATLVQPVGSPLSLECTVEGTSNPNLYWYRQAAGRGLQLLFYSVGIGQISSEVPQNLSASRPQDRQFILSSKKLLLSDSGFYLCACGGPGAEKLFFGSGTQLSVL.

The table lists this clone with a few counts. V is TRBV4-1 and J is TRBJ2-1, with 13 bases fitting TRBD2. This CDR3 is built from 16 residues. V lost 3 bases to trimming and J lost 6 bases; unmatched junction nucleotides: 5. The germline CDR1 and CDR2 sequences are MGHRA and YSYEKL. The CDR3 spells CASSQGLAGLSNEQFF. In nucleotides, the CDR3 is TGCGCCAGCAGCCAGGGACTAGCGGGGCTGTCCAATGAGCAGTTCTTC.

This chain joins TRBV7-9 and TRBJ2-2; 11 bases are a match to TRBD2. The CDR3 loop spans 16 amino acids. Germline loops: CDR1 SEHNR, CDR2 FQNEAQ (reference sequence). The V and J ends lost 2 bases and 3 bases, in that order; junction bases with no gene match: 2. The CDR3 bases are TGTGCCAGCAGCTTATTGACTAGCGGGGACACCGGGGAGCTGTTTTTT. Translation gives CASSLLTSGDTGELFF.

This clone was observed a handful of times. The rearrangement joins TRBV5-4 to TRBJ2-1; 11 bases are a match to TRBD2. V was clipped by 5 bases and J by 1 base; unmatched bases: 8. This CDR3 is built from 17 residues. Germline CDR1 SGHNT, CDR2 YYREEE (reference sequence). CDR3 in DNA: TGTGCCAGCAGGCGCCAGGGACTAGCGGATTCCTACAATGAGCAGTTCTTC. This encodes CASRRQGLADSYNEQFF.